Included here is one TCR beta chain sequence, with context. Its antigen is unidentified. The sample belongs to a study of T cells after posttransplantation cyclophosphamide. Sampled 1 year posttransplant, controls received myeloablative marrow transplants, methotrexate and a calcineurin inhibitor. Study observations and caveats: TRB overlap between skin or GI tissue T cells and blood was limited. Donor CD8+ memory clones often dominated recipient blood repertoires at later times.

Assay: immunoSEQ multiplex PCR; the TCRdb copy retains only in-frame clones and omits some. The top ten clones hold 1.9% of a sample with 20,000 or so clones, over 75% of them seen once. The sequenced sample was PBMCs, obtained just over 350 days after allogeneic stem cell transplant with calcineurin inhibitor and methotrexate. This TCR came from a female patient in her 30s who received an allogeneic stem cell transplant from an unrelated donor, was CMV-positive, and had acute and chronic GVHD. Certain T cells may be donor cells from the graft.

Here the CDR3 reads CASSHRTSGRGFYNEQFF. The CDR3 DNA reads TGTGCCAGCAGCCACAGGACTAGCGGGAGGGGTTTCTACAATGAGCAGTTCTTC. The chain is built from TRBV9 and TRBJ2-1, with 15 nucleotides matching TRBD2. From germline, CDR1 is SGDLS and CDR2 YYNGEE. The J segment lost 3 bases and the V segment lost 4 bases, leaving 8 bases of the junction unmatched. This CDR3 has 18 residues.